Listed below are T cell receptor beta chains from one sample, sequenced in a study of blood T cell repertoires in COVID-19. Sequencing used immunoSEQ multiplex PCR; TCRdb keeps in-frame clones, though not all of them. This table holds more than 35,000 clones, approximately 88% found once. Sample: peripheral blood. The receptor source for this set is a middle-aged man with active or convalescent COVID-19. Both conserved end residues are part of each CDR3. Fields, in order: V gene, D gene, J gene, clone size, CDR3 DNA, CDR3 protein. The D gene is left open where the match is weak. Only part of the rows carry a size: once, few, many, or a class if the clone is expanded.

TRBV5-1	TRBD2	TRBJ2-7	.	TGCGCCAGCAGCCACGGGACTAGTGACGCCTACGAGCAGTACTTC	CASSHGTSDAYEQYF
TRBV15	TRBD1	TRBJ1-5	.	TGTGCCACCAGCAGACAAGGACAGGGCTTGAATCAGCCCCAGCATTTT	CATSRQGQGLNQPQHF
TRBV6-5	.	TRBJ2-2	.	TGTGCCAGCAGTACGATAGGACAGTCGTGGGAGCTGTTTTTT	CASSTIGQSWELFF
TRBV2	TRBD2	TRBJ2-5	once	TGTGCCAGCAGCCACAGGCGGGGGGAGACCCAGTACTTC	CASSHRRGETQYF
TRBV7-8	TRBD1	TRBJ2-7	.	TGTGCCAGCAGCAAACAGGGGTTGAGGAGCTCCTACGAGCAGTACTTC	CASSKQGLRSSYEQYF
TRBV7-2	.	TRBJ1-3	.	TGTGCCAGCAGTTATCTTAGCTCTGGAAACACCATATATTTT	CASSYLSSGNTIYF
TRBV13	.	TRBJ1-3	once	TGTGCCAGCAGCTTTACCTATCCAGGCTCCAGCTCTGGAAACACCATATATTTT	CASSFTYPGSSSGNTIYF
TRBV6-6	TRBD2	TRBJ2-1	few	TGTGCCAGCAGACCACTAGCGGGTAGGAATGAGCAGTTCTTC	CASRPLAGRNEQFF
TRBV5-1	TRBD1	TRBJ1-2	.	TGCGCCAGCAGCTTGGGTCCGGGACAGGGGAACGGCTACACCTTC	CASSLGPGQGNGYTF
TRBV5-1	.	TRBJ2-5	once	TGCGCCAGCAGCGAGGACACCTTCGGGGAGACCCAGTACTTC	CASSEDTFGETQYF
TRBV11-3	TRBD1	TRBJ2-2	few	TGTGCCAGCAGGGGACAGGGAGACACCGGGGAGCTGTTTTTT	CASRGQGDTGELFF
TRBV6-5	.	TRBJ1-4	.	TGTGCCAGCGACATGGGCTATCCTGGGGACTGGCTGTTTTTT	CASDMGYPGDWLFF
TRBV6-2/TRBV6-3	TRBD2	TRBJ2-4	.	TGTGCCAGCACCCCCCCCGTCACTAGCGGGGGTAGAAACATTCAGTACTTC	CASTPPVTSGGRNIQYF
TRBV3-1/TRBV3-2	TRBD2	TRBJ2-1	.	TGTGCCAGCAGCCGCCCGACTAGCGGGAGTAACAATGAGCAGTTCTTC	CASSRPTSGSNNEQFF
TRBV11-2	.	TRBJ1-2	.	TGTGCCAGCAGCTTAGGCAGTCTCTATGGCTACACCTTC	CASSLGSLYGYTF
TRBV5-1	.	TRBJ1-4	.	TGCGCCAGCAGCTTGAATCCGGGTTCAAGTAATGAAAAACTGTTTTTT	CASSLNPGSSNEKLFF
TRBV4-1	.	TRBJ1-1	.	TGCGCCAGCAGCCACCAGGGCCGTAACCCAGCTTTCTTT	CASSHQGRNPAFF
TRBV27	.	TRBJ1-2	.	TGTGCCAGCAGTTTGGGGCGGGGGCATGGCTACACCTTC	CASSLGRGHGYTF
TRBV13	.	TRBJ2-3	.	TGTGCCAGCAGCAACCGACTAGTCCCAGATACGCAGTATTTT	CASSNRLVPDTQYF
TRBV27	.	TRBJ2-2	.	TGTGCCAGCAGTTCCCGAGAGGGGGAGCTGTTTTTT	CASSSREGELFF
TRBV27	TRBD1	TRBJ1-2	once	TGTGCCAGCAGACGGACAGGGAACTATGGCTACACCTTC	CASRRTGNYGYTF
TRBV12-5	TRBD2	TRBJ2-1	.	TGTGCTAGTGGTTTGGGAACACTAGCGGGCCCTCGCGGGAATGAGCAGTTCTTC	CASGLGTLAGPRGNEQFF
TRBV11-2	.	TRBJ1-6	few	TGTGCCAGCAGCTTATCGATCAGGGGACATAATTCACCCCTCCACTTT	CASSLSIRGHNSPLHF
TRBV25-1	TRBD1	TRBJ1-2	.	TGTGCCAGCAGTGAACCGGGGACAGCCGGGGCGGGGGGCTACACCTTC	CASSEPGTAGAGGYTF
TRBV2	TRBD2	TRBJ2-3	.	TGTGCCAGCAGCCCCATTGGAGCGGGGCTAGATACGCAGTATTTT	CASSPIGAGLDTQYF
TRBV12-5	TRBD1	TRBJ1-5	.	TGTGCTAGTGGTGGACCGACAGGGGGAGGCAATCAGCCCCAGCATTTT	CASGGPTGGGNQPQHF
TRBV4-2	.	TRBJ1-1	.	TGTGCCAGCAGCCTCAGATGGGGGGACACTGAAGCTTTCTTT	CASSLRWGDTEAFF
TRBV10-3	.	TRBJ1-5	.	TGTGCCACGAGCTGGGTAGGGGGCAATCAGCCCCAGCATTTT	CATSWVGGNQPQHF
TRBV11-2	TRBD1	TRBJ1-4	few	TGTGCCAGCAGCCCTGGGACAGGGCGGGAAAAACTGTTTTTT	CASSPGTGREKLFF
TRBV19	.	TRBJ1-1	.	TGTGCCAGTAGTCAAACGAGGGGGTTCGGGAACACTGAAGCTTTCTTT	CASSQTRGFGNTEAFF
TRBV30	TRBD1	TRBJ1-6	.	TGTGCCTGGAACAGGGACAGAACACCCCTCCACTTT	CAWNRDRTPLHF
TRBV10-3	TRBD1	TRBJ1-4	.	TGTGCCATCAGCGACGACAGGGGTGGTGAAAAACTGTTTTTT	CAISDDRGGEKLFF
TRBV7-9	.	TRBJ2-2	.	TGTGCCAGCAGCTCAACGGACAGGAACACCGGGGAGCTGTTTTTT	CASSSTDRNTGELFF
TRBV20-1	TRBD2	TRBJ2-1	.	TGCAGTGCTAGTGCGGCGGGGGTCCATGAGCAGTTCTTC	CSASAAGVHEQFF
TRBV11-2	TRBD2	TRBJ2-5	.	TGTGCCAGCAAAACCGGGACTAGCGGCCCCCGGGAGACCCAGTACTTC	CASKTGTSGPRETQYF
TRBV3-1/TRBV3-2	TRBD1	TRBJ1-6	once	TGTGCCAGCAGCCTGGGACAGGGAAGTTCACCCCTCCACTTT	CASSLGQGSSPLHF
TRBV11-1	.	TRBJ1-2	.	TGTGCCAGCAGCTTTGGACTTTCATATGGCTACACCTTC	CASSFGLSYGYTF
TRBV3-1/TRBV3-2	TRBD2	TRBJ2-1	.	TGTGCCAGCAGTTTTAGCGGGGGGCCGTACAATGAGCAGTTCTTC	CASSFSGGPYNEQFF
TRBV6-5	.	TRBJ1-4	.	TGTGCCAGCAGTTACTCCCCCGGGGGTGGTGAAAAACTGTTTTTT	CASSYSPGGGEKLFF
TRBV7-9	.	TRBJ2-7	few	TGTGCCAGCAGCTCGCAGGGCTACGAGCAGTACTTC	CASSSQGYEQYF
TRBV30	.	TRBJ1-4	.	TGTGCCTGGAGTGGGCGAGGGAGTACTGAAAAACTGTTTTTT	CAWSGRGSTEKLFF
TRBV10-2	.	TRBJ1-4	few	TGCGCCAGCAGTGAGGGGAGCCTTAATGAAAAACTGTTTTTT	CASSEGSLNEKLFF
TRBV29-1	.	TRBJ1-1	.	TGCAGCGTTGTACAGGGGAACACTGAAGCTTTCTTT	CSVVQGNTEAFF
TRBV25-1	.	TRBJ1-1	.	TGTGCCAGCAGTGAACACAGCAAGAGCACTGAAGCTTTCTTT	CASSEHSKSTEAFF
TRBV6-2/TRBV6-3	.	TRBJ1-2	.	TGTGCCAGCAGTCCCTACGAGGGGGATGGCTACACCTTC	CASSPYEGDGYTF
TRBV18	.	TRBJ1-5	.	TGTGCCAGCTCACCATCAGTCAGGGGTAATCAGCCCCAGCATTTT	CASSPSVRGNQPQHF
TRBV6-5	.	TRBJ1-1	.	TGTGCCAGCACCCCCTTGGACTTTCTGAACACTGAAGCTTTCTTT	CASTPLDFLNTEAFF
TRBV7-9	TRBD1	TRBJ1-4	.	TGTGCCAGCAGCCGAAGGGACAGCTCAACTAATGAAAAACTGTTTTTT	CASSRRDSSTNEKLFF
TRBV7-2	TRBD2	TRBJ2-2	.	TGTGCCAGCAGCTTACTCCGCGGGGGGGCGGGCACCGGGGAGCTGTTTTTT	CASSLLRGGAGTGELFF
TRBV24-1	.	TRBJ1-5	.	TGTGCCACGTCTCAAATCGGGGGGGCAGATCAGCCCCAGCATTTT	CATSQIGGADQPQHF
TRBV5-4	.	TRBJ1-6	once	TGTGCCAGCAGCTTGGTGGGCAACTCCTATAATTCACCCCTCCACTTT	CASSLVGNSYNSPLHF
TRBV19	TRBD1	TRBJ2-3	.	TGTGCCAGTACCAGGGACAGGGGGCAAGTAGATACGCAGTATTTT	CASTRDRGQVDTQYF
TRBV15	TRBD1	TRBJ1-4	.	TGTGCCACCAGCAGGGATGGACAGGAAAATGAAAAACTGTTTTTT	CATSRDGQENEKLFF
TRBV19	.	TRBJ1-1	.	TGTGCCAGTAGTATCGACAGGAGGAACACTGAAGCTTTCTTT	CASSIDRRNTEAFF
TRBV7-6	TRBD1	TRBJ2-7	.	TGTGCCAGCAGCTTAGCCCCGGACAGGGGTGACTACGAGCAGTACTTC	CASSLAPDRGDYEQYF